The 32 T cell receptor beta chains below were found in one sample sequenced in a study of OX40 agonist ivuxolimab in advanced cancers. TCRdb keeps only in-frame clones here, not all; method: immunoSEQ multiplex PCR. Of 50,000 to 80,000 clones detected, around 93% appear once; the ten largest clones hold roughly 0.45%. Source: CD4+ or CD8+ T cells sorted from blood, taken in a trial of the OX40 agonist ivuxolimab. The receptors were sampled from an adult with an advanced solid tumor such as melanoma, head and neck, liver or kidney cancer.

CDR3 sequence (DNA): TGTGCCAGTAGTATACTCCGGGACAGAGACGGCTACACCTTC. It yields the protein CASSILRDRDGYTF. V usage is TRBV19 and J usage is TRBJ1-2; 7 nucleotides agree with TRBD1. From germline, CDR1 is LNHDA and CDR2 SQIVND (reference sequence). The V segment lost 2 bases and the J segment 8 bases; nucleotides outside the gene matches: 8. CDR3 size: 14 residues. Full variable domain (outside the CDR3, taken from reference TRBV19 and TRBJ1-2): DGGITQSPKYLFRKEGQNVTLSCEQNLNHDAMYWYRQDPGQGLRLIYYSQIVNDFQKGDIAEGYSVSREKKESFPLTVTSAQKNPTAFYLCASSILRDRDGYTFGSGTRLTVV.

The CDR3 DNA reads TGTGCCAGTAGTATAGGGACTAGCGGGGGCACAGATACGCAGTATTTT. Translation: CASSIGTSGGTDTQYF. The rearrangement links TRBV19 to TRBJ2-3, with TRBD2 matching 12 bases. V gave up 1 base and J gave up 1 base; unmatched junction bases: 0. The CDR3 runs to 16 residues. Per germline, CDR1 LNHDA and CDR2 SQIVND (reference sequence).

The J gene is TRBJ1-4, the V gene TRBV4-3; 9 positions match TRBD1. Germline V lookup: CDR1 LGHNA, CDR2 YSLEER. The CDR3 length is 14 residues. J was trimmed by 8 bases and V by 4 bases; bases with no gene match: 5. This CDR3 is CASSPGQGGEKLFF. The CDR3, as DNA: TGCGCCAGCAGCCCGGGACAGGGTGGCGAAAAACTGTTTTTT.

The table lists this clone with a few counts. Other DNA variants within this sample encode the same CDR3. The V call is TRBV30, the J call TRBJ2-1; weak D call: TRBD2 (6 bases). The germline V and J ends were trimmed by 4 bases and 4 bases, with 14 bases remaining between them. This CDR3 is 14 amino acids long. Per germline, CDR1 GTSNPN and CDR2 SVGIG (reference sequence). In DNA, the CDR3 is TGTGCCTGGACTGAGGGACTCCGTTACAATGAGCAGTTCTTC. It specifies CAWTEGLRYNEQFF.

V gene TRBV29-1 combines with J gene TRBJ2-6; D uncertain. The CDR3 spans 16 residues. Trimming removed 3 bases from V and 0 bases from J, with 12 bases in between. Germline V gives CDR1 SQVTM, CDR2 ANQGSEA. CDR3 amino acids: CSVEDGITSGANVLTF. The CDR3 DNA sequence: TGCAGCGTTGAGGACGGCATCACCTCTGGGGCCAACGTCCTGACTTTC. The full variable domain, completed using reference TRBV29-1 and TRBJ2-6, is SAVISQKPSRDICQRGTSLTIQCQVDSQVTMMFWYRQQPGQSLTLIATANQGSEATYESGFVIDKFPISRPNLTFSTLTVSNMSPEDSSIYLCSVEDGITSGANVLTFGAGSRLTVL.

This chain uses TRBV9 with TRBJ1-2; D is ambiguous. In germline, CDR1 is SGDLS, CDR2 YYNGEE. The V end lost 0 bases, the J end lost 4 bases, and 13 bases lay between the germline ends. The CDR3 consists of 15 residues. CDR3 in DNA: TGTGCCAGCAGCGTAGACTTCAGACTCAGCTATGGCTACACCTTC. Translating gives CASSVDFRLSYGYTF. The full variable domain, its missing parts supplied by reference TRBV9 and TRBJ1-2, is DSGVTQTPKHLITATGQRVTLRCSPRSGDLSVYWYQQSLDQGLQFLIQYYNGEERAKGNILERFSAQQFPDLHSELNLSSLELGDSALYFCASSVDFRLSYGYTFGSGTRLTVV.

The chain is built from TRBV7-9 and TRBJ2-7; D unclear. The V end lost 0 bases, the J end lost 2 bases, and 8 bases lay between the germline ends. The CDR3 is 14 amino acids. Germline CDR1 reads SEHNR; CDR2 reads FQNEAQ (reference sequence). The CDR3 protein is CASSLATDPYEQYF. As DNA, the CDR3 is TGTGCCAGCAGCTTAGCGACGGATCCCTACGAGCAGTACTTC.

This clone was counted once. The chain carries TRBV5-8 and TRBJ2-3; D not certain. The length of the CDR3 is 14 residues. Trimming pared 0 bases from V and 2 bases from J, leaving 7 bases between. The germline CDR1 and CDR2 sequences are SGHTS and YDEGEE. The CDR3 DNA reads TGTGCCAGCAGCTTGGGGCTTACCACAGATACGCAGTATTTT. The encoded protein is CASSLGLTTDTQYF.

This clone was seen only once. The chain uses TRBV18 and TRBJ2-2; D tentatively fits TRBD1 or TRBD2 (5 bases each). With 4 bases removed from V and 4 bases from J, the gap between germline ends came to 10 bases. From germline, CDR1 is KGHSH and CDR2 LQKENI. CDR3 size: 14 residues. CDR3 residues: CASSLGESTGELFF. The CDR3 DNA reads TGTGCCAGCTCACTGGGGGAGAGCACCGGGGAGCTGTTTTTT.

The table lists this clone with a count of one. This sequence joins TRBV18 and TRBJ1-5; TRBD1 might be the D (6 bases). The length of the CDR3 is 13 residues. Germline CDR1 reads KGHSH; CDR2 reads LQKENI. Trimming took 1 base from V and 5 from J, leaving 6 bases between them. The CDR3 sequence is CASSPQGDQPQHF. The CDR3 coding sequence is TGTGCCAGCTCACCACAGGGGGATCAGCCCCAGCATTTT.

J is TRBJ1-3 and V is TRBV6-5, with unresolved D. Germline lookup yields CDR1 MNHEY and CDR2 SVGAGI. The CDR3 runs 15 residues. The V gene lost 0 bases and the J gene lost 3 bases, with 9 bases spanning the gap. CDR3 sequence (DNA): TGTGCCAGCAGTTACTCGATGATAATTGGAAACACCATATATTTT. This encodes CASSYSMIIGNTIYF.

J is TRBJ1-5 and V is TRBV9; 8 nucleotides match TRBD1. The germline V gene has CDR1 SGDLS and CDR2 YYNGEE. Trimming cost V 0 bases and J 7 bases; bases outside gene matches: 6. The CDR3 spans 15 residues. DNA of the CDR3: TGTGCCAGCAGCGTAGGACCACAGGGGGTACAGCCCCAGCATTTT. Its protein is CASSVGPQGVQPQHF.

The CDR3 sequence is CASSLLVSGEETQYF. CDR3 coding DNA: TGTGCCAGCAGCCTCTTAGTTAGCGGAGAAGAGACCCAGTACTTC. This chain links TRBV11-3 with TRBJ2-5, with D possibly TRBD2 on 6 matching bases. Germline V gene lookup returns CDR1 SGHNT and CDR2 YENEEA. This CDR3 comprises 15 residues. The ends were cut back, 5 bases at V and 3 bases at J, with 16 bases in the middle.

Concerning this clone itself: Other DNA sequences in the sample encode the same CDR3. The chain is built from TRBV18 and TRBJ2-3, with 7 positions matching TRBD1. From germline, CDR1 is KGHSH and CDR2 LQKENI. This CDR3 region has 14 residues. The junction had 1 base not matched to a gene; V was cut back by 2 bases and J by 2 bases. CDR3 sequence reads: CASSPTGVTDTQYF. CDR3 sequence (DNA): TGTGCCAGCTCACCAACAGGGGTCACAGATACGCAGTATTTT.

This clone occurred a few times. The rearrangement links TRBV10-1 to TRBJ2-7, with D tentatively TRBD2 (5 bases). Germline CDR1 and CDR2: WNHNN and SYGVQD (reference sequence). This CDR3 contains 15 residues. V gave up 2 bases and J gave up 0 bases, with 11 bases separating them. CDR3 nucleotides: TGCGCCAGCAGTGAGAGAGGGTCCGGCTCCTACGAGCAGTACTTC. It specifies CASSERGSGSYEQYF.

The rearrangement joins TRBV2 to TRBJ2-7; 7 bases line up with TRBD1. CDR1 is SNHLY, CDR2 FYNNEI, per germline. The length of the CDR3 is 14 residues. V shed 7 bases, J shed 4 bases, and the junction held 10 bases outside the gene matches. The CDR3 bases are TGTGCCAGCACGGGACAGACTATTGCTTACGAGCAGTACTTC. Translated: CASTGQTIAYEQYF. The variable domain in full, with the rest retrieved from reference TRBV2 and TRBJ2-7, is EPEVTQTPSHQVTQMGQEVILRCVPISNHLYFYWYRQILGQKVEFLVSFYNNEISEKSEIFDDQFSVERPDGSNFTLKIRSTKLEDSAMYFCASTGQTIAYEQYFGPGTRLTVT.

This chain uses TRBV4-1 with TRBJ2-1, with 8 nucleotides matching TRBD2. The CDR3 loop spans 16 amino acids. Trimming removed 2 bases from V and 3 bases from J; junction bases left unmatched: 6. The germline V gene has CDR1 MGHRA and CDR2 YSYEKL. CDR3 region: CASSQSRREVYNEQFF. CDR3 DNA sequence: TGCGCCAGCAGCCAATCTCGGCGGGAGGTCTACAATGAGCAGTTCTTC.

The V gene is TRBV6-4, the J gene TRBJ2-2, with D possibly TRBD1 on 6 matching bases. The CDR3 runs to 14 residues. Germline V gene sequence: CDR1 MRHNA, CDR2 SNTAGT. V was trimmed by 2 bases and J by 5 bases, leaving 9 bases between them. CDR3: CASSDQQGTGELFF. CDR3 in DNA: TGTGCCAGCAGTGACCAACAGGGAACCGGGGAGCTGTTTTTT.

V usage is TRBV9 and J usage is TRBJ2-7, with 8 bases lining up with TRBD2. J was trimmed by 3 bases and V by 3 bases; bases with no gene match: 2. In germline, CDR1 is SGDLS, CDR2 YYNGEE. CDR3 length: 13 amino acids. CDR3 amino acids: CASSGLAGYEQYF. In DNA, the CDR3 is TGTGCCAGCAGCGGTCTAGCGGGCTACGAGCAGTACTTC.

The chain recombines TRBV5-4 with TRBJ2-1, with 8 nucleotides matching TRBD2. The V segment lost 4 bases and the J segment 3 bases; nucleotides outside the gene matches: 6. The length of the CDR3 is 15 residues. CDR1 SGHNT and CDR2 YYREEE come from the germline V gene (reference sequence). The CDR3 sequence: CASSAAGTSYNEQFF. As DNA, the CDR3 is TGTGCCAGCAGCGCCGCCGGGACTAGCTACAATGAGCAGTTCTTC.

The genes are TRBV14 and TRBJ2-1; TRBD2 matches at 8 bases. Germline trimming cut 2 bases from V and 7 bases from J; bases unmatched to any gene: 7. The CDR3 has 15 amino acids. Germline V gene sequence: CDR1 SGHDN, CDR2 FVKESK. CDR3 DNA: TGTGCCAGCAGCCAAACCCCCGGGGGGGGGAATGAGCAGTTCTTC. Amino acid sequence: CASSQTPGGGNEQFF.

The V gene is TRBV6-5, the J gene TRBJ1-2; tentative D call: TRBD1 (5 bases). Germline CDR1 is MNHEY and CDR2 is SVGAGI. The length of the CDR3 is 15 residues. V shed 0 bases and J shed 2 bases, with 10 bases lying between them. This CDR3 reads CASSYSIAGNYGYTF. DNA of the CDR3: TGTGCCAGCAGTTACTCGATCGCAGGGAACTATGGCTACACCTTC.

CDR3 DNA sequence: TGTGCCAGCAGTCTCAGGGGGCCTGGCACTGAAGCTTTCTTT. Its translation is CASSLRGPGTEAFF. The chain recombines TRBV2 with TRBJ1-1; the match to TRBD1 covers 8 bases. Per germline, CDR1 SNHLY and CDR2 FYNNEI. The ends lost 5 bases at V and 4 bases at J; junction bases unmatched: 6. CDR3 length: 14 amino acids.

This sequence joins TRBV27 and TRBJ2-7; 10 positions agree with TRBD2. V was clipped by 5 bases and J by 3 bases; unmatched bases: 10. Looked up from germline, CDR1 is MNHEY and CDR2 is SMNVEV (reference sequence). CDR3 length equals 16 residues. The CDR3 coding sequence is TGTGCCAGCAGTCAGATAAGCGGGAGGGTAATCTACGAGCAGTACTTC. This translates into CASSQISGRVIYEQYF.

The chain is built from TRBV10-3 and TRBJ2-1, with D uncertain. V lost 0 bases and J lost 2, with 2 bases in between. The CDR3 contains 13 residues. Germline CDR1 ENHRY, CDR2 SYGVKD. The CDR3 protein is CAISESPYNEQFF. Written as DNA, the CDR3 is TGTGCCATCAGTGAGTCACCCTACAATGAGCAGTTCTTC.

The chain combines TRBV19 with TRBJ1-2; TRBD1 matches 7 bases. J was trimmed by 0 bases and V by 5 bases; bases with no gene match: 3. This CDR3 has 14 residues. Germline assignment: CDR1 LNHDA and CDR2 SQIVND (reference sequence). In DNA, the CDR3 is TGTGCCAGTAGTGGGACAGCAGCTAACTATGGCTACACCTTC. It specifies CASSGTAANYGYTF.

Turning to this clone: The sample contains more than one DNA sequence encoding this CDR3. The CDR3 sequence: CASSNGRGSNQPQHF. CDR3 nucleotides: TGTGCCAGTAGTAACGGGCGAGGGTCTAATCAGCCCCAGCATTTT. This sequence joins TRBV19 and TRBJ1-5; unclear D gene. Trimming removed 4 bases from V and 4 bases from J, with 14 bases in between. The germline V gene encodes CDR1 LNHDA and CDR2 SQIVND (reference sequence). The CDR3 runs 15 residues.

This clone was recorded once. The chain has TRBV5-4 and TRBJ2-5, with D unclear. The V and J ends lost 3 bases and 7 bases respectively, with 19 bases between them. The CDR3 extends over 15 amino acids. Per germline, CDR1 SGHNT and CDR2 YYREEE (reference sequence). Here the CDR3 DNA reads TGTGCCAGCAGCTCCAAGGGCGGACCGGACGGGACCCAGTACTTC. Translated, it gives CASSSKGGPDGTQYF.

The chain uses TRBV5-1 and TRBJ2-7, with 9 positions matching TRBD1. V was clipped by 0 bases and J by 2 bases; unmatched bases: 6. The length of the CDR3 is 16 residues. CDR1 is SGHRS, CDR2 YFSETQ, per germline. CDR3 sequence (DNA): TGCGCCAGCAGCTTGGCCAAGGGACAGGGACCCTACGAGCAGTACTTC. This encodes CASSLAKGQGPYEQYF.

The rearrangement links TRBV7-4 to TRBJ2-2; 11 bases line up with TRBD2. With 1 base clipped from V and 3 bases from J, the junction kept 10 bases outside the gene matches. CDR1 is SGHVT and CDR2 is SQSDAQ in the germline V gene. This CDR3 is 19 amino acids long. The chain's CDR3 is CASSLELAGGPWDTGELFF. CDR3 coding DNA: TGTGCCAGCAGCTTAGAATTAGCGGGAGGGCCTTGGGACACCGGGGAGCTGTTTTTT. The full variable domain, with the rest looked up from reference TRBV7-4 and TRBJ2-2, is GAGVSQSPRYKVAKRGRDVALRCDSISGHVTLYWYRQTLGQGSEVLTYSQSDAQRDKSGRPSGRFSAERPERSVSTLKIQRTEQGDSAVYLCASSLELAGGPWDTGELFFGEGSRLTVL.

The count of this clone is one. The chain uses TRBV7-2 and TRBJ2-1; D gene uncertain. Germline V gene data show CDR1 as SGHTA and CDR2 as FQGNSA. V was clipped by 1 base and J by 9 bases, with 10 bases between them. The CDR3 totals 13 residues. The CDR3 is CASSLGVQREQFF. The CDR3 bases are TGTGCCAGCAGCTTAGGGGTCCAGCGTGAGCAGTTCTTC.

The chain carries TRBV2 and TRBJ2-5, with D unclear. The CDR3 length is 12 residues. CDR1 is SNHLY and CDR2 is FYNNEI in the germline V gene. Trimming shortened V by 7 bases and J by 4 bases, and 10 bases separated the two germline ends. DNA of the CDR3: TGTGCCAGCACCCCCATACGAGAGACCCAGTACTTC. Residues: CASTPIRETQYF.